This TCR beta chain was sequenced for a study of T-cell reconstitution after alpha-beta-depleted transplantation in children. The CDR3 loop spans 18 amino acids. CDR1 and CDR2 (germline): SGHAT, FQDESV (reference sequence). The trim removed 5 bases at V and 0 bases at J, leaving 13 bases unmatched. TCRbeta library preparation incorporated unique molecular identifiers. TCRdb analysed the PCR reads with MiXCR anew, one entry per CDR3 protein. The data hold just over 950,000 distinct CDR3 sequences, with around 30% observed a single time. Study-wide results and caveats: One year after transplant, T-cell counts and diversity came mostly from newly produced T cells.

With respect to this clonotype: What it binds is unknown.

The source of this sequence is a boy under two years old who had a stem cell transplant for SCID, so the T cells may come from the graft donor. The gene calls are TRBV11-1 and TRBJ1-1; TRBD1 agrees at 9 bases. The source was PBMCs, mostly from graft donor cells, collected 360 days after TCRalphabeta/CD19-depleted stem cell transplant. CDR3: CASSPRPPGTGMNTEAFF. DNA of the CDR3: TGTGCCAGCAGCCCCCGACCGCCCGGGACAGGGATGAACACTGAAGCTTTCTTT.